These 18 T cell receptor beta chains came from one sample sequenced in a study of Ad26.COV2.S vaccination and SARS-CoV-2 variants. Sample treatment: some 20 received Ad26.COV2.S at low or high dose, single or two shots; about 5 received placebo; per-sample allocation not given. Specimens were obtained on day 63 following the first vaccine or placebo injection. Clones were sequenced by immunoSEQ multiplex PCR, and TCRdb holds only the in-frame ones, with some missing. The sample carries about 680,000 clones, roughly 90% recorded once. This sample comprised peripheral blood, obtained in a trial of Ad26.COV2.S vaccine versus placebo. The receptors shown here come from a person between 18 and 59 years old who received the Ad26.COV2.S COVID-19 vaccine or a placebo.

The V call is TRBV6-2 or TRBV6-3, the J call TRBJ2-5, with D maybe TRBD2 (5 bases). The CDR3 totals 17 residues. Looked up from germline, CDR1 is MNHEY and CDR2 is SVGEGT. V was pared by 0 bases and J by 0 bases, with 14 bases between. The CDR3 DNA reads TGTGCCAGCAGTTACTCGACGCTAGCATGGGACCAAGAGACCCAGTACTTC. It encodes CASSYSTLAWDQETQYF.

The chain links TRBV9 to TRBJ2-1; the D gene is possibly TRBD1 (5 bases). The CDR3 length is 15 residues. Germline V lookup: CDR1 SGDLS, CDR2 YYNGEE. Between the trimmed V and J ends, which lost 4 bases and 6 bases, there was a span of 17 bases. The CDR3 loop reads CASSLGVRGSNEQFF. CDR3 DNA: TGTGCCAGCAGCCTAGGGGTAAGGGGATCCAATGAGCAGTTCTTC.

This clone showed up just a few times. The chain uses TRBV7-9 and TRBJ2-2; the D gene could be TRBD1 or TRBD2 (5 bases each). This CDR3 region has 13 residues. V gave up 10 bases and J gave up 0 bases, with 9 bases separating them. The germline V gene encodes CDR1 SEHNR and CDR2 FQNEAQ (reference sequence). The CDR3 loop is CAMGDPNTGELFF. CDR3 nucleotides: TGTGCCATGGGGGATCCGAACACCGGGGAGCTGTTTTTT.

The sample holds many counts of this clone. V is TRBV14 and J is TRBJ2-3, with 11 bases matching TRBD2. With V trimmed by 4 bases and J by 5 bases, 2 bases remained unmatched. The CDR3 consists of 14 residues. CDR1 is SGHDN, CDR2 FVKESK, per germline. CDR3 sequence: CASSLLAGGDTQYF. Written as DNA, the CDR3 is TGTGCCAGCAGCCTCCTAGCGGGAGGAGATACGCAGTATTTT.

This chain connects TRBV5-1 to TRBJ2-7; D is perhaps TRBD2 (6 bases). Between the trimmed V and J ends, which lost 0 bases and 2 bases, there was a span of 12 bases. Germline V gene lookup returns CDR1 SGHRS and CDR2 YFSETQ. The CDR3 consists of 15 residues. The CDR3 loop is CASSLAGGITYEQYF. CDR3 in DNA: TGCGCCAGCAGCTTGGCCGGCGGGATCACCTACGAGCAGTACTTC.

This chain connects TRBV18 to TRBJ1-1; no definite D call. The V end was cut by 2 bases, the J end by 0 bases, with 13 bases between. Looked up from germline, CDR1 is KGHSH and CDR2 is LQKENI. CDR3 length: 16 amino acids. The CDR3 DNA reads TGTGCCAGCTCACCAATACAAGGAGGGATGAACACTGAAGCTTTCTTT. Residues: CASSPIQGGMNTEAFF.

This clone is a singleton in its sample. The chain links TRBV6-6 to TRBJ1-4, with unresolved D. Deletions cut 0 bases from V and 7 bases from J, with 9 bases between. Germline V lookup: CDR1 MNHNY, CDR2 SVGAGI (reference sequence). This CDR3 spans 14 amino acids. CDR3: CASSYSGPGEKLFF. The CDR3 coding sequence is TGTGCCAGCAGTTACTCTGGTCCGGGTGAAAAACTGTTTTTT.

The chain recombines TRBV18 with TRBJ1-1; D is possibly TRBD1 (5 bases). V was pared by 3 bases and J by 1 base, with 9 bases between. The CDR3 covers 14 residues. Germline-derived CDR1 and CDR2 are KGHSH and LQKENI. In DNA form, the CDR3 reads TGTGCCAGCTCACCGGGACCCGGGAACACTGAAGCTTTCTTT. Protein sequence: CASSPGPGNTEAFF.

The chain joins TRBV6-6 to TRBJ1-1; D is undetermined. Germline V lookup: CDR1 MNHNY, CDR2 SVGAGI (reference sequence). The CDR3 consists of 11 residues. Trimming took 2 bases from V and 3 from J, leaving 1 base between them. CDR3 DNA sequence: TGTGCCAGCAGTTACGACACTGAAGCTTTCTTT. Translating it yields CASSYDTEAFF.

The rearrangement uses TRBV2 and TRBJ1-2, with TRBD1 as a possible D gene (5 bases). CDR3 length equals 12 residues. V was cut by 7 bases and J by 3 bases, with 9 bases left in between. The germline V gene has CDR1 SNHLY and CDR2 FYNNEI. CDR3 nucleotides: TGTGCCAGCAAAGGGGAGGACTATGGCTACACCTTC. Protein: CASKGEDYGYTF.

V is TRBV7-8 and J is TRBJ1-3; D ambiguous. This CDR3 has 13 amino acids. Trimming pared 1 base from V and 10 bases from J, leaving 11 bases between. From germline, CDR1 is SGHVS and CDR2 FQNEAQ. CDR3 amino acids: CASSLVVGRTIYF. In DNA form, the CDR3 reads TGTGCCAGCAGCTTAGTGGTTGGCCGAACCATATATTTT.

This clone was recorded only once. The chain employs TRBV7-2 and TRBJ2-7, with unresolved D. Per the germline V gene, CDR1 is SGHTA and CDR2 is FQGNSA. Between the trimmed V and J ends, which lost 4 bases and 2 bases, there was a span of 9 bases. The CDR3 has 13 amino acids. CDR3 in amino acids: CASSSGPTYEQYF. The CDR3 coding sequence is TGTGCCAGCAGCTCCGGGCCCACCTACGAGCAGTACTTC.

This rearrangement joins TRBV5-4 to TRBJ2-3; D gene ambiguous. V shed 1 base and J shed 2 bases, with 8 bases lying between them. Germline CDR1 is SGHNT and CDR2 is YYREEE (reference sequence). CDR3 length: 14 residues. The CDR3 is CASSLQGPTDTQYF. The CDR3, as DNA: TGTGCCAGCAGCTTGCAAGGCCCCACAGATACGCAGTATTTT.

The chain has TRBV19 and TRBJ2-7, with TRBD2 identical over 10 bases. The germline V gene has CDR1 LNHDA and CDR2 SQIVND (reference sequence). The CDR3 runs 14 residues. V trimming: 4 bases; J trimming: 6 bases; junction bases outside the gene matches: 6. The CDR3 region has the DNA TGTGCCAGTAGTACGGTAGCGGGAGGTACCGAGCAGTACTTC. Protein product: CASSTVAGGTEQYF.

This rearrangement joins TRBV9 to TRBJ2-5, with D unclear. Germline assignment: CDR1 SGDLS and CDR2 YYNGEE. CDR3 length: 13 amino acids. V was clipped by 4 bases and J by 2 bases, with 9 bases between them. Here the CDR3 DNA reads TGTGCCAGCAGCCCCGGGCAGCAAGAGACCCAGTACTTC. Encoded protein: CASSPGQQETQYF.

The V call is TRBV3-1 (or the pseudogene TRBV3-2), the J call TRBJ2-5; D is possibly TRBD1 (7 bases). Germline CDR1 reads LGHDT; CDR2 reads YNNKEL (reference sequence). The CDR3 has 14 residues. Deletions cut 8 bases from V and 5 bases from J, with 18 bases between. The CDR3 region is CASVPSAGQETQYF. The CDR3 coding sequence is TGTGCCAGCGTTCCTTCGGCGGGACAGGAGACCCAGTACTTC.

This clone was found once. The V and J genes are TRBV10-3 and TRBJ2-6; 10 bases align to TRBD1. This CDR3 comprises 17 residues. Germline assignment: CDR1 ENHRY and CDR2 SYGVKD. The V gene end was trimmed by 5 bases and the J gene end by 4 bases; junction bases not matched to a gene: 8. The DNA for the CDR3 is TGTGCCATCAGTCCGGGACAGGGGCCAGGGGGGGCCAACGTCCTGACTTTC. As protein: CAISPGQGPGGANVLTF.

The rearrangement uses TRBV27 and TRBJ2-5; TRBD2 is a possible D gene (5 bases). The CDR3 spans 13 residues. Trimming pared 5 bases from V and 5 bases from J, leaving 12 bases between. Germline-derived CDR1 and CDR2 are MNHEY and SMNVEV (reference sequence). In DNA form, the CDR3 reads TGTGCCAGCAGTCCCCGGACGGGGGAGACCCAGTACTTC. Its protein product is CASSPRTGETQYF.